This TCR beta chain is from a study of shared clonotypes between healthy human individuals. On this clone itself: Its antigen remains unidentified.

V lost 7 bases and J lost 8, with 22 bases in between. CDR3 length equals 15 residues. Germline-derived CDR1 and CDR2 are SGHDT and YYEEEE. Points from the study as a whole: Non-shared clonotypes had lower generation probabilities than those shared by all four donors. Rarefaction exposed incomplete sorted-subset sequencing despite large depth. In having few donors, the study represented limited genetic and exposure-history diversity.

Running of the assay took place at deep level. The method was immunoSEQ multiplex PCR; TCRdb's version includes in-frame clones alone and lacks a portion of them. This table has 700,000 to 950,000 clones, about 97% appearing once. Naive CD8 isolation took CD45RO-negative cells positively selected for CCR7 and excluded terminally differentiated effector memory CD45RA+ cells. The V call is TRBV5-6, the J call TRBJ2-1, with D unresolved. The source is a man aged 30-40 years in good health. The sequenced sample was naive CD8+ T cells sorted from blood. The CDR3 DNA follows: TGTGCCAGCGGCAAAAGCAGTACGCTGGCCTATGAGCAGTTCTTC. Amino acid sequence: CASGKSSTLAYEQFF.